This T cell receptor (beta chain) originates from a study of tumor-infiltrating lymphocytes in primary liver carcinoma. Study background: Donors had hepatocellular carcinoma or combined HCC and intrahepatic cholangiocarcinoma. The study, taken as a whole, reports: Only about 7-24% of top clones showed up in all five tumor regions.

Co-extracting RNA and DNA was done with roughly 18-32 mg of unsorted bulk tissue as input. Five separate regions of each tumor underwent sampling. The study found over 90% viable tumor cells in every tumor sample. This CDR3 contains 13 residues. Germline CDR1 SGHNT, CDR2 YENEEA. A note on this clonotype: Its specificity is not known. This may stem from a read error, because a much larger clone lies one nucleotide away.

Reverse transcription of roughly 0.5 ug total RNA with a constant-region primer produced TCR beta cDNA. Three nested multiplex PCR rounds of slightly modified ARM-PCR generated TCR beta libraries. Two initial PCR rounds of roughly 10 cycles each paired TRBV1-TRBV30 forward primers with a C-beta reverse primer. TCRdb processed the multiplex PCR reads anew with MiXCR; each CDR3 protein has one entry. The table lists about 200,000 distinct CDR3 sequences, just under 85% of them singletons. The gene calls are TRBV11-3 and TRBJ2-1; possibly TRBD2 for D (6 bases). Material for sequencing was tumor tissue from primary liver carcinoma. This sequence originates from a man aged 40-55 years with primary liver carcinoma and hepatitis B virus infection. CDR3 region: CANSLGSGNEQFF. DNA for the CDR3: TGTGCCAACAGCTTAGGTAGCGGTAATGAGCAGTTCTTC.